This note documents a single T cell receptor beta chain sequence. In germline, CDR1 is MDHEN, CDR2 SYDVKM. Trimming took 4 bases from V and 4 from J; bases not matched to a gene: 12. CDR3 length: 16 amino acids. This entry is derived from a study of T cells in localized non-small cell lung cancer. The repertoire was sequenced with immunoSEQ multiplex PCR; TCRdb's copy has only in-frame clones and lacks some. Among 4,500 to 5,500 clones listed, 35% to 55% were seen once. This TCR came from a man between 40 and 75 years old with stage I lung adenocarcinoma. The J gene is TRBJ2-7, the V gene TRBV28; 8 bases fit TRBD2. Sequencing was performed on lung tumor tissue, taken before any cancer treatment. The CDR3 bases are TGTGCCAGCAGTTCCCCACTAGCGGCAGTCATATACGAGCAGTACTTC. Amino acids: CASSSPLAAVIYEQYF.